This paragraph reports one TCR beta chain. No antigen is known for it. The data belong to a study of cytomegalovirus exposure and HLA in healthy donors. Whole-study findings and limits: The study carried out a later analysis of TCR beta sequences. It associated approximately 16,000 of them with specific HLA alleles at a false discovery rate of 0.05. TCR beta chains associated with HLA were, in a later analysis, more clonally expanded than equally common others. Fewer N-insertions (relative to the approximately 700-donor mean) were reportedly seen in an Asian-associated ancestry cluster in a later analysis.

CDR3 length: 12 amino acids. Germline V gene sequence: CDR1 MNHEY, CDR2 SVGAGI. Trimming stripped 7 bases from V and 5 bases from J, with 11 bases between. Vbeta (60) and Jbeta (13) primers were used in the PCR. The table came from immunoSEQ multiplex PCR; TCRdb's copy has only in-frame clones and leaves some out. The data contain around 150,000 clones, about 71% of them singletons. The sequencing sample was made of PBMCs. The V gene is TRBV6-5, the J gene TRBJ1-2, with D tentatively TRBD1 (6 bases). The receptor was derived from a middle-aged man in good health and CMV-seronegative. The CDR3 DNA reads TGTGCCAGCAACGGGCAGGGGTATGGCTACACCTTC. Translated: CASNGQGYGYTF.